These 14 T cell receptor beta chains came from one sample sequenced in a study of blood T cell repertoires in COVID-19. The assay was immunoSEQ multiplex PCR, and TCRdb's table has in-frame clones only and misses some. This sample has approximately 180,000 clones; just under 90% occur once, and the top ten carry roughly an eighth. Material for sequencing was peripheral blood. These receptors all come from a woman aged 70-85 years with COVID-19, enrolled during active disease.

V gene TRBV5-8 combines with J gene TRBJ2-6; 8 nucleotides line up with TRBD2. V shed 0 bases, J shed 2 bases, and the junction held 1 base outside the gene matches. This CDR3 is built from 16 residues. Looked up from germline, CDR1 is SGHTS and CDR2 is YDEGEE. CDR3 DNA: TGTGCCAGCAGCTTGGAAGCGGGGGCTGGGGCCAACGTCCTGACTTTC. Its protein product is CASSLEAGAGANVLTF.

The genes are TRBV4-3 and TRBJ2-7; 8 nucleotides line up with TRBD1. The CDR3 contains 12 residues. CDR1 is LGHNA and CDR2 is YSLEER in the germline V gene. V lost 1 base and J lost 7; bases outside the gene matches: 0. The CDR3 DNA is TGCGCCAGCAGCCAAGGGACAGGGGAGCAGTACTTC. Its translation is CASSQGTGEQYF.

The chain combines TRBV5-1 with TRBJ2-7; TRBD2 aligns across 10 bases. This CDR3 spans 15 amino acids. Germline CDR1 is SGHRS and CDR2 is YFSETQ. Trimming at V came to 4 bases and at J to 6 bases, leaving 10 bases not matched to a gene. The CDR3 loop reads CASSPTLAGSGEQYF. The CDR3 DNA is TGCGCCAGCAGCCCAACACTAGCGGGATCAGGCGAGCAGTACTTC.

There are a few counts of this clone. V gene TRBV5-1 combines with J gene TRBJ2-7; 9 bases map to TRBD1. Unmatched junction bases numbered 7, after V lost 6 bases and J lost 3 bases. Germline lookup yields CDR1 SGHRS and CDR2 YFSETQ. The CDR3 is made up of 14 amino acids. CDR3 nucleotide sequence: TGCGCCAGCAATGGGGGGGACAGGGTCTACGAGCAGTACTTC. Translation gives CASNGGDRVYEQYF.

This clone appeared a few times. This chain connects TRBV5-4 to TRBJ1-2; D gene ambiguous. Trimming removed 1 base at V and 2 bases at J, with 6 bases between. Germline V gives CDR1 SGHNT, CDR2 YYREEE (reference sequence). CDR3 length equals 13 residues. CDR3 coding DNA: TGTGCCAGCAGCTTGACGGTGAACTATGGCTACACCTTC. Translated, it gives CASSLTVNYGYTF.

The chain combines TRBV5-1 with TRBJ2-5; 7 bases match TRBD1. The CDR3 consists of 16 residues. Trimming at V came to 5 bases and at J to 4 bases, leaving 14 bases not matched to a gene. The germline gives CDR1 SGHRS, CDR2 YFSETQ. The CDR3 DNA sequence: TGCGCCAGCAGTCAGGGGATGACAGGGATAGGAGAGACCCAGTACTTC. It is translated as CASSQGMTGIGETQYF.

The sample holds a few counts of this clone. The J gene is TRBJ2-1, the V gene TRBV3-1 (or the pseudogene TRBV3-2); TRBD2 aligns across 10 bases. CDR3 size: 15 residues. V gave up 2 bases and J gave up 10 bases; unmatched junction bases: 8. CDR1 is LGHDT and CDR2 is YNNKEL in the germline V gene (reference sequence). The CDR3 here is CASSQKAGGPGEQFF. The DNA for the CDR3 is TGTGCCAGCAGCCAAAAAGCGGGAGGGCCGGGAGAGCAGTTCTTC.

The V and J genes are TRBV5-1 and TRBJ2-3, with 13 nucleotides matching TRBD2. Germline loops: CDR1 SGHRS, CDR2 YFSETQ. V lost 0 bases and J lost 0; bases outside the gene matches: 10. CDR3 size: 20 residues. For the CDR3, the DNA is TGCGCCAGCAGCTTGGGGGGACTAGCGGGAATCCACTTGAGCACAGATACGCAGTATTTT. Protein: CASSLGGLAGIHLSTDTQYF.

V gene TRBV7-2 combines with J gene TRBJ2-5, with D possibly matching TRBD2 (6 bases). Trimming shortened V by 0 bases and J by 3 bases, and 14 bases separated the two germline ends. There are 16 residues in the CDR3. Germline V CDR1 and CDR2: SGHTA, FQGNSA. The DNA for the CDR3 is TGTGCCAGCAGCTTAGCGGGACTCCCGGGGGAAGAGACCCAGTACTTC. The encoded protein is CASSLAGLPGEETQYF.

This chain uses TRBV25-1 with TRBJ1-1; TRBD1 is a possible D gene (5 bases). This CDR3 comprises 11 residues. V lost 4 bases, J lost 6 bases, and 6 bases lay in between. The germline V gene has CDR1 MGHDK and CDR2 SYGVNS. The CDR3 is CASSVRAEAFF. The CDR3 DNA follows: TGTGCCAGCAGTGTCAGGGCTGAAGCTTTCTTT.

The chain has TRBV7-3 and TRBJ1-2, with 8 positions matching TRBD1. Germline V gives CDR1 SGHTA, CDR2 FQGTGA. The CDR3 length is 15 residues. Unmatched junction bases numbered 13, after V lost 5 bases and J lost 8 bases. The CDR3 region is CASSPPVDRAKGYTF. CDR3 DNA sequence: TGTGCCAGCAGCCCCCCCGTGGACAGGGCGAAAGGCTACACCTTC.

The chain has TRBV9 and TRBJ1-6, with a possible D match to TRBD1 (6 bases). The CDR3 is 14 residues long. Germline lookup yields CDR1 SGDLS and CDR2 YYNGEE. Trimming took 6 bases from V and 8 from J, leaving 15 bases between them. CDR3 loop: CASNTGLAYSPLHF. CDR3 sequence (DNA): TGTGCCAGCAATACAGGGTTGGCTTATTCACCCCTCCACTTT.

The chain links TRBV29-1 to TRBJ1-6; 7 positions match TRBD1. The trim removed 6 bases at V and 5 bases at J, leaving 1 base unmatched. The CDR3 length is 12 residues. Looked up from germline, CDR1 is SQVTM and CDR2 is ANQGSEA. The CDR3: CSVGQDNSPLHF. The DNA of the CDR3 is TGCAGCGTCGGACAGGATAATTCACCCCTCCACTTT. Looking up the rest from reference TRBV29-1 and TRBJ1-6 gives the full variable domain: SAVISQKPSRDICQRGTSLTIQCQVDSQVTMMFWYRQQPGQSLTLIATANQGSEATYESGFVIDKFPISRPNLTFSTLTVSNMSPEDSSIYLCSVGQDNSPLHFGNGTRLTVT.

In this sample, this clone turned up once. The chain links TRBV12-3 or TRBV12-4 to TRBJ2-1, with TRBD2 matching 14 bases. Losses at the gene ends were 6 bases for V and 15 bases for J; bases not matched to a gene: 7. CDR3 length: 13 residues. The CDR3 DNA sequence: TGTGCCAGCAGCCGCCTGACTAGCGGGAGGGCGTTCTTC. This sequence encodes CASSRLTSGRAFF.